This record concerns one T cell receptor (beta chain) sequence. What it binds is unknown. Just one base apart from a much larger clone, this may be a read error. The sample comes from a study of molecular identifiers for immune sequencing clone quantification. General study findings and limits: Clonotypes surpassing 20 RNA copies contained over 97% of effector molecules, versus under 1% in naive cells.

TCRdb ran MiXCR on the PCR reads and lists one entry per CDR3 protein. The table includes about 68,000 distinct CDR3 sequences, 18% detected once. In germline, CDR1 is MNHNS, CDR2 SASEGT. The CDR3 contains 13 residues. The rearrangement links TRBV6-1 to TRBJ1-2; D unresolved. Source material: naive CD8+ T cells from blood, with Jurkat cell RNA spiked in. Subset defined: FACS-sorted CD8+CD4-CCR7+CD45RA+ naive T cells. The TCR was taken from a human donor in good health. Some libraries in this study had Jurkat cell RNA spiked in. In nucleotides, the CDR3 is TGTACCAGCACCCCCACCGGTAGCTATGGCTACACCTTC. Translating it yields CTSTPTGSYGYTF.